This TCR beta chain was identified during a study of T cell responses to AZD1222 COVID-19 vaccine. Study details: Second-dose recipients at about 4 or about 12 weeks were treated as one pooled group. Regarding the study as a whole: White British donors predominated, females outnumbered males, and clonal diversity was possibly underestimated. Unmutated variant regions reportedly attract nearly half of all spike-specific TCRs.

Trimming left V 0 bases short and J 5 bases short, with 11 bases between. CDR1 is LGHNA, CDR2 YSLEER, per germline. The CDR3 sequence is 15 residues long. With respect to this clone: The antigen remains undetermined.

Using immunoSEQ multiplex PCR, the repertoire was profiled, and TCRdb retains in-frame clones only, with some absent. The table records roughly 53,000 clones, 70% to 85% of them present only once. The chain joins TRBV4-3 to TRBJ2-1; possible D gene TRBD2, 6 bases. The TCR originated in an adult in good health. The sample consisted of peripheral blood, taken on day 0 of AZD1222 vaccination. CDR3 sequence reads: CASSQDISGHNEQFF. CDR3 DNA sequence: TGCGCCAGCAGCCAAGATATCAGCGGGCACAATGAGCAGTTCTTC.